This record looks at one TCR beta chain sequence and its context. Its specificity is not known. Sequenced by immunoSEQ multiplex PCR; TCRdb stores in-frame clones only, minus some. The sample yields about 3,500 clones, 73% seen once. This entry is derived from a study of OX40 agonist ivuxolimab in advanced cancers. Study context: Ivuxolimab, an agonist antibody against OX40 (CD134), was given to patients. Patients were 82.7% male with ages roughly 23 to 79, mean approximately 62.

Germline V lookup: CDR1 SGHRS, CDR2 YFSETQ. CDR3 length: 15 amino acids. Overall study findings and caveats: By week 6 at 0.1 to 3.0 mg/kg, blood CD4+ and CD8+ T cells had expanded clonally.

The receptor's source is an adult with an advanced solid tumor such as melanoma, head and neck, liver or kidney cancer. The chain combines TRBV5-1 with TRBJ2-5; 8 bases map to TRBD2. The last part of the DNA fits TRBJ2-7 better; the J call may be wrong. The sequencing used CD4+ or CD8+ T cells sorted from blood, collected in a trial of the OX40 agonist ivuxolimab. CDR3 DNA: TGCGCCAGCAGCTTCGGCGGGGGGCTCACCTACGAGCAGTACTTC. It is translated as CASSFGGGLTYEQYF.